The 20 T cell receptor beta chains below were found in one sample sequenced in a study of T cells expressing NK-cell markers. TCRdb reanalyzed the 5' RACE reads, giving one entry per CDR3 protein sequence and no DNA. The repertoire table contains some 340,000 distinct CDR3 sequences. The sequenced sample was blood T cells: a sorted CD56 or NKG2C T cell subset, CD4+ or CD8+ T cells, or bulk PBMC T cells (not recorded which). The receptors shown here come from a man aged 18 to 69 in good health.

V usage is TRBV5-4 and J usage is TRBJ2-5; TCRdb outputs TRBD1, but without DNA this stays unchecked. This CDR3 has 19 residues. Germline V gives CDR1 SGHNT, CDR2 YYREEE (reference sequence). CDR3 residues: CASSLGLLGNWGAQETQYF.

The genes are TRBV6-1 and TRBJ2-7; no DNA is available, so the TRBD1 call from TCRdb remains unchecked. CDR3 length: 15 residues. CDR1 is MNHNS and CDR2 is SASEGT in the germline V gene. The CDR3 sequence is CASSELWGKSYEQYF.

The chain couples TRBV18 to TRBJ1-2; TCRdb gives TRBD1 as the D gene, but with no DNA this cannot be confirmed. Germline V gene data show CDR1 as KGHSH and CDR2 as LQKENI. The CDR3 covers 15 residues. The CDR3 sequence: CASSPPGKGVSGYTF.

The chain is built from TRBV6-1 and TRBJ2-2; absent DNA, TCRdb's TRBD1 call cannot be checked. CDR3 size: 15 residues. Germline loops: CDR1 MNHNS, CDR2 SASEGT. The CDR3 loop is CASRGNRGNTGELFF.

The gene calls are TRBV12-5 and TRBJ2-3. The CDR3 extends over 13 amino acids. Germline values: CDR1 LGHNT, CDR2 FRNRAP. CDR3 loop: CASGPLFLDTQYF.

The chain has TRBV20-1 and TRBJ1-5; the D call from TCRdb, TRBD1, cannot be confirmed without DNA. Per germline, CDR1 DFQATT and CDR2 SNEGSKA (reference sequence). The CDR3 has 16 amino acids. The CDR3: CSARTSTGGLNQPQHF.

This rearrangement joins TRBV6-2 or TRBV6-3 to TRBJ2-5. This CDR3 contains 11 residues. Germline CDR1 MNHEY, CDR2 SVGEGT. This CDR3 reads CASSRLGTQYF.

The rearrangement links TRBV27 to TRBJ2-3; no DNA is available, so the TRBD2 call from TCRdb remains unchecked. The length of the CDR3 is 14 residues. Germline V lookup: CDR1 MNHEY, CDR2 SMNVEV (reference sequence). The CDR3 spells CASSLKAGGQTQYF.

The chain recombines TRBV6-1 with TRBJ1-1; TCRdb lists TRBD1, though no DNA is available to test this call. The V gene's germline CDR1 is MNHNS and CDR2 SASEGT. The CDR3 extends over 13 amino acids. The CDR3 loop is CASYNRANTEAFF.

The genes are TRBV18 and TRBJ2-5; the D call from TCRdb, TRBD1, cannot be confirmed without DNA. CDR1 is KGHSH and CDR2 is LQKENI in the germline V gene. This CDR3 region has 16 residues. The CDR3 here is CASSPNHPGSGETQYF.

The chain employs TRBV28 and TRBJ2-3; TCRdb lists TRBD2, though no DNA is available to test this call. Per the germline V gene, CDR1 is MDHEN and CDR2 is SYDVKM. The CDR3 is 20 amino acids. The CDR3 protein is CASSPIPGTSGGPSTDTQYF.

The chain has TRBV29-1 and TRBJ1-2. Germline lookup yields CDR1 SQVTM and CDR2 ANQGSEA. This CDR3 has 12 residues. The CDR3 reads CSVAATNYGYTF.

The V and J genes are TRBV7-9 and TRBJ2-7; no DNA is available, so the TRBD1 call from TCRdb remains unchecked. Germline V gives CDR1 SEHNR, CDR2 FQNEAQ (reference sequence). The CDR3 contains 17 residues. The CDR3 protein is CASSRRGRDRGPGEQYF.

This sequence joins TRBV5-1 and TRBJ1-5. Germline values: CDR1 SGHRS, CDR2 YFSETQ. The CDR3 consists of 14 residues. CDR3 region: CASSEGEFNQPQHF.

The chain recombines TRBV7-6 with TRBJ2-3; TCRdb returns TRBD1, unconfirmable since there is no DNA. The CDR3 runs to 16 residues. CDR1 and CDR2 (germline): SGHVS, FNYEAQ. CDR3 sequence reads: CASSANRVGGTDTQYF.

This chain connects TRBV6-1 to TRBJ2-3; TCRdb proposes TRBD1, but this gene call is untestable without DNA. CDR1 and CDR2 (germline): MNHNS, SASEGT. The CDR3 length is 13 residues. The CDR3 reads CASSEAGGSRWYF.

This sequence joins TRBV5-6 and TRBJ2-1; as DNA is missing, the TRBD1 call by TCRdb cannot be tested. This CDR3 region has 13 residues. Germline V lookup: CDR1 SGHDT, CDR2 YYEEEE. The chain's CDR3 is CASSLTDRGKQFF.

CDR3 in amino acids: CASSLRQGVQAFF. The chain is built from TRBV2 and TRBJ1-1; TCRdb designates TRBD1, a call that cannot be tested without DNA. This CDR3 is built from 13 residues. Germline loops: CDR1 SNHLY, CDR2 FYNNEI.

The gene calls are TRBV11-2 and TRBJ2-5; TCRdb proposes TRBD1, but this gene call is untestable without DNA. The germline CDR1 and CDR2 sequences are SGHAT and FQNNGV. There are 15 residues in the CDR3. The CDR3 sequence: CASSLGYRDGETQYF.

The chain carries TRBV18 and TRBJ2-1; the D gene TCRdb calls, TRBD1, cannot be checked with no DNA. This CDR3 has 15 residues. CDR1 and CDR2 (germline): KGHSH, LQKENI. The CDR3 loop reads CASADGQGIGNEQFF.